This T cell receptor (beta chain) was captured by sequencing in a study of blood T cell repertoires in COVID-19. Across the whole study: PBMCs, B-cell-depleted T cells, or T cells were the source of the cDNA or gDNA that made up the material.

From germline, CDR1 is LGHNT and CDR2 FRNRAP. The CDR3 is made up of 15 amino acids. V lost 0 bases and J lost 3, with 11 bases in between. As handled by the study authors: Estimated nucleated cell counts came from reference gene primer amplification. Generated by immunoSEQ multiplex PCR, the TCRdb table keeps only in-frame clones and is missing some. The V and J calls and clone size were taken over from that table, and D and trimming were inferred from the DNA. The sample consists of some 290,000 clones, under 95% of them appearing once. This clone was observed once. Recruits, aged roughly 18 to 95 years, lived in 24 US areas. Cohorts were determined from participant-reported clinical history.

Sequencing input: PBMCs or T cells enriched from blood (not recorded which). V gene TRBV12-5 combines with J gene TRBJ1-2; D not resolved. This receptor was identified in a woman in her thirties or forties with acute COVID-19. The CDR3 loop is CASGLVVGQDYGYTF. The CDR3 DNA follows: TGTGCTAGTGGTTTGGTGGTTGGGCAGGACTATGGCTACACCTTC.